The clone carrying this TCR beta chain came up once. Relative to the germline gene, one junction end is altered; a read error may explain this. This entry belongs to a study of blood T cell repertoires in COVID-19. The method was immunoSEQ multiplex PCR; TCRdb's version includes in-frame clones alone and lacks a portion of them. The top ten clones hold roughly 5% of a sample with some 160,000 clones, approximately 91% of them seen once. CDR1 SSHAT and CDR2 FNYEAQ come from the germline V gene (reference sequence). CDR3 length equals 16 residues. The chain carries TRBV7-7 and TRBJ2-2; 14 nucleotides agree with TRBD2. This TCR came from a man younger than 35 with COVID-19, enrolled during active disease. Sequencing was done on a sample of peripheral blood. The DNA for the CDR3 is TGTGCTAGCAGCCGACTAGCGGGAGGGCCTGGCGGGGAGCTGTTTTTT. Protein: CASSRLAGGPGGELFF.